This T cell receptor beta chain is drawn from a study of shared clonotypes between healthy human individuals. Assay execution took place at the deep level. This table comes from immunoSEQ multiplex PCR, and its TCRdb copy is limited to in-frame clones, with some not included. The profile shows 2 million to 3 million clones, 90% to 95% of them singletons. As regards this clone: Antigen specificity is unknown. The identical CDR3 is also encoded by other nucleotide sequences in the sample.

The V end lost 3 bases, the J end lost 5 bases, and 12 bases lay between the germline ends. Germline values: CDR1 KGHSH, CDR2 LQKENI. This CDR3 has 14 residues. Study outcomes and limitations: In a few donors, about 5% of naive CD4 clonotypes appeared in common.

J is TRBJ2-3 and V is TRBV18; either TRBD1 or TRBD2 may fit D (5 bases each). The receptor's source is a man aged 18 to 29 in good health. Some clones in this sample may be carry-over from other donors' samples. The material sequenced was naive CD4+ T cells from PBMCs. The subset is: CD45RA+ positively selected. Here the CDR3 reads CASSPGSGGDTQYF. The CDR3 nucleotides are TGTGCCAGCTCACCGGGGAGTGGGGGAGATACGCAGTATTTT. The full variable domain, with the rest looked up from reference TRBV18 and TRBJ2-3, is NAGVMQNPRHLVRRRGQEARLRCSPMKGHSHVYWYRQLPEEGLKFMVYLQKENIIDESGMPKERFSAEFPKEGPSILRIQQVVRGDSAAYFCASSPGSGGDTQYFGPGTRLTVL.